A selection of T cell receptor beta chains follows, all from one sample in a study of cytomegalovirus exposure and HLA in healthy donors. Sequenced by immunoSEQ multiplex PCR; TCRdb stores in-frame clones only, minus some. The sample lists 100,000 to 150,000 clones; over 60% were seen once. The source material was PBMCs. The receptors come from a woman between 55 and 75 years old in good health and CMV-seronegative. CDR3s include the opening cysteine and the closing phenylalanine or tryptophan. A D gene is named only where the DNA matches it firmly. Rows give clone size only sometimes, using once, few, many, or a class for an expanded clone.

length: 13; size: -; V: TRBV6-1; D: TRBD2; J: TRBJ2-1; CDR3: CASSSGIYNEQFF; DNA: TGTGCCAGCAGTAGCGGGATCTACAATGAGCAGTTCTTC
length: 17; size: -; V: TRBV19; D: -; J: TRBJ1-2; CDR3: CASSITRSTTLTSGYTF; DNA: TGTGCCAGTAGTATTACCAGGTCGACAACCCTTACTTCGGGCTACACCTTC
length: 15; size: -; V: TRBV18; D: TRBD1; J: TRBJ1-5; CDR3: CASSQQGASNQPQHF; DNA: TGTGCCAGCTCACAACAGGGGGCTAGCAATCAGCCCCAGCATTTT
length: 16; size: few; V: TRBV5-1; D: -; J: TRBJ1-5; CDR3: CASSPLGGDSNQPQHF; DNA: TGCGCCAGCAGCCCCCTGGGGGGGGATAGCAATCAGCCCCAGCATTTT
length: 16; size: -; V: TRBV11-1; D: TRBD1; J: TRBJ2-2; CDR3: CASSSLTGGLGGELFF; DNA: TGTGCCAGCAGCTCCTTGACAGGGGGACTCGGCGGGGAGCTGTTTTTT
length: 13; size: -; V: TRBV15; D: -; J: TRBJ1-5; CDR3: CATSNKVNQPQHF; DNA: TGTGCCACCAGCAACAAAGTGAATCAGCCCCAGCATTTT
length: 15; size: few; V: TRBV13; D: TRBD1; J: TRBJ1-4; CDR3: CASSLPRQGNEKLFF; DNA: TGTGCCAGCAGCTTACCGAGACAGGGGAATGAAAAACTGTTTTTT
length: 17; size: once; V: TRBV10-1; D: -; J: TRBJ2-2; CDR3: CASSEGPGGRFGGELFF; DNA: TGCGCCAGCAGTGAGGGCCCCGGGGGGCGCTTCGGCGGGGAGCTGTTTTTT
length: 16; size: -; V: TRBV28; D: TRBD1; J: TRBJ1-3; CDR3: CASSLPGQGKGNTIYF; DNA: TGTGCCAGCAGTTTACCGGGACAGGGGAAAGGAAACACCATATATTTT
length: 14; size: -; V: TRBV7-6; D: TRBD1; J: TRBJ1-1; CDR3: CASSLGQGITEAFF; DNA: TGTGCCAGCAGCCTCGGACAGGGTATAACTGAAGCTTTCTTT
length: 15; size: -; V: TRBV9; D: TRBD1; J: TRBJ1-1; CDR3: CASSAPDRANTEAFF; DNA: TGTGCCAGCAGCGCACCGGACAGGGCGAACACTGAAGCTTTCTTT
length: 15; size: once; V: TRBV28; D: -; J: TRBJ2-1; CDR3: CASSLKGEGRDEQFF; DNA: TGTGCCAGCAGCCTAAAGGGGGAGGGGCGCGATGAGCAGTTCTTC
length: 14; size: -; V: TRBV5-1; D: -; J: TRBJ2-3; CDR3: CASSQRVRTDTQYF; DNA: TGCGCCAGCAGCCAGCGGGTGCGCACAGATACGCAGTATTTT
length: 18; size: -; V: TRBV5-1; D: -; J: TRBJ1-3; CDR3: CASSLGVSYRHAGNTIYF; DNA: TGCGCCAGCAGCTTGGGCGTCTCGTACCGTCACGCTGGAAACACCATATATTTT
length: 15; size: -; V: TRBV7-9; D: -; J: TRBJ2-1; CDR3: CASSLVGAARTEQFF; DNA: TGTGCCAGCAGCTTGGTTGGAGCGGCTCGAACTGAGCAGTTCTTC
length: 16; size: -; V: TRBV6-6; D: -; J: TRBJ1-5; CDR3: CASRRGGGDSNQPQHF; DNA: TGTGCCAGCCGAAGAGGGGGAGGGGATAGCAATCAGCCCCAGCATTTT